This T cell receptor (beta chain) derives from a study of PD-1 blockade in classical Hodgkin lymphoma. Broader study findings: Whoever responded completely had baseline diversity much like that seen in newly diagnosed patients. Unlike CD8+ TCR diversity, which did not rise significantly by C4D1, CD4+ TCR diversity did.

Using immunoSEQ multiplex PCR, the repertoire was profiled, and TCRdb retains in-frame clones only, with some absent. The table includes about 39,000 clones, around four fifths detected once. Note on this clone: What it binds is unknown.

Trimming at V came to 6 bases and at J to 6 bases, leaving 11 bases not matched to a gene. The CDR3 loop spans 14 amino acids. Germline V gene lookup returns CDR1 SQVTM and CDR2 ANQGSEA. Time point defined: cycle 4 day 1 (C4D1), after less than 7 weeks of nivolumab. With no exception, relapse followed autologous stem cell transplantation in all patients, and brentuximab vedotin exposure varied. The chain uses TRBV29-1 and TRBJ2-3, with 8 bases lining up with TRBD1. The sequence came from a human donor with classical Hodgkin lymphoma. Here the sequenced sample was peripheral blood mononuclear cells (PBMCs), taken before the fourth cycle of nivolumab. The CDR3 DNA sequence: TGCAGCGTCCGGCCTCAGGGGGCGCTTGATACGCAGTATTTT. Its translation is CSVRPQGALDTQYF.